This is a list of T cell receptor beta chains from one sample in a study of T cell responses to AZD1222 COVID-19 vaccine. TCRdb keeps only in-frame clones here, not all; method: immunoSEQ multiplex PCR. The sample includes tens of thousands of clones, approximately 90% seen only once; the top ten take approximately 3.1%. Sequenced here: peripheral blood, sampled 28 days after the second AZD1222 dose. All receptors derive from an adult who received the AZD1222 COVID-19 vaccine. Each CDR3 is given with its conserved first and last residue. D genes are given only for firm matches. Some rows mark clone size as missing; the rest say once, few, many or name a class of expanded clone.

j_call | clone_size | d_call | v_call | cdr3_aa | cdr3_nt
TRBJ1-6 | NA | NA | TRBV9 | CASSVGGDNSPLHF | TGTGCCAGCAGCGTAGGGGGGGATAATTCACCCCTCCACTTT
TRBJ2-2 | NA | TRBD1 | TRBV6-5 | CASRKGQSNTGELFF | TGTGCCAGCAGGAAGGGACAGTCGAACACCGGGGAGCTGTTTTTT
TRBJ1-5 | few | NA | TRBV6-1 | CASSEAVNQPQHF | TGTGCCAGCAGTGAAGCCGTAAATCAGCCCCAGCATTTT
TRBJ1-2 | NA | NA | TRBV7-2 | CASSLWGDYGYTF | TGTGCCAGCAGCTTATGGGGCGACTATGGCTACACCTTC
TRBJ2-7 | NA | NA | TRBV6-5 | CASSDSLIGGQYF | TGTGCCAGCAGCGACTCGTTAATAGGGGGGCAGTACTTC
TRBJ1-4 | NA | NA | TRBV7-2 | CASSPVGGLGEKLFF | TGTGCCAGCAGCCCCGTAGGGGGGCTGGGCGAAAAACTGTTTTTT
TRBJ1-5 | NA | NA | TRBV24-1 | CATTDQPWNQPQHF | TGTGCCACGACCGATCAGCCTTGGAATCAGCCCCAGCATTTT
TRBJ2-7 | NA | NA | TRBV3-1/TRBV3-2 | CASSPRRDDEQYF | TGTGCCAGCAGCCCGCGTCGGGATGACGAGCAGTACTTC
TRBJ1-2 | NA | TRBD1 | TRBV9 | CASSVGGTGNYGYTF | TGTGCCAGCAGCGTAGGTGGGACAGGCAACTATGGCTACACCTTC
TRBJ2-5 | once | TRBD2 | TRBV2 | CASSGLAVQETQYF | TGTGCCAGCAGCGGACTAGCGGTACAAGAGACCCAGTACTTC
TRBJ2-7 | NA | NA | TRBV12-3/TRBV12-4 | CASSWGQSYEQYF | TGTGCCAGCAGTTGGGGGCAGTCTTACGAGCAGTACTTC
TRBJ2-2 | NA | NA | TRBV6-5 | CASSYSRANTGELFF | TGTGCCAGCAGTTACAGTAGGGCGAACACCGGGGAGCTGTTTTTT
TRBJ1-1 | NA | NA | TRBV6-1 | CASSNQGLNTEAFF | TGTGCCAGCAGTAATCAGGGGTTGAACACTGAAGCTTTCTTT
TRBJ1-1 | NA | NA | TRBV4-1 | CASSQDLVGMPEAFF | TGCGCCAGCAGCCAAGACTTGGTAGGGATGCCTGAAGCTTTCTTT
TRBJ2-3 | NA | NA | TRBV5-1 | CASSLSRLQDTQYF | TGCGCCAGCAGCTTGAGCAGGCTTCAAGATACGCAGTATTTT
TRBJ1-6 | NA | NA | TRBV10-3 | CAISANSGANNSPLHF | TGTGCCATCAGTGCTAACAGCGGTGCAAATAATTCACCCCTCCACTTT
TRBJ1-5 | NA | NA | TRBV5-1 | CASSLQGPNQPQHF | TGCGCCAGCAGCTTACAGGGTCCCAATCAGCCCCAGCATTTT
TRBJ1-6 | NA | NA | TRBV6-5 | CASRGPPLHF | TGTGCCAGCAGAGGTCCACCCCTCCACTTT
TRBJ1-2 | NA | NA | TRBV5-5 | CASSRGGLVGLGSNYGYTF | TGTGCCAGCAGCCGGGGAGGGTTGGTTGGACTCGGATCTAACTATGGCTACACCTTC
TRBJ1-2 | NA | NA | TRBV2 | CASSPTGPGGGYTF | TGTGCCAGCAGTCCTACCGGGCCCGGTGGTGGCTACACCTTC
TRBJ2-4 | NA | NA | TRBV11-3 | CASSFSRMDIQYF | TGTGCCAGCAGCTTTTCAAGGATGGACATTCAGTACTTC
TRBJ2-5 | NA | NA | TRBV20-1 | CSAIIQETQYF | TGCAGTGCTATCATACAAGAGACCCAGTACTTC
TRBJ2-1 | once | TRBD2 | TRBV5-6 | CASSLTSGAPWDEQFF | TGTGCCAGCAGCTTGACTAGCGGGGCCCCTTGGGATGAGCAGTTCTTC
TRBJ1-6 | NA | TRBD1 | TRBV7-2 | CASTIQGTGDSPLHF | TGTGCCAGCACCATTCAGGGGACAGGAGATTCACCCCTCCACTTT
TRBJ2-7 | NA | NA | TRBV7-6 | CASSPQVGAVSYEQYF | TGTGCCAGCAGCCCCCAGGTGGGGGCGGTATCCTACGAGCAGTACTTC
TRBJ1-1 | once | NA | TRBV13 | CASSRTNEAFF | TGTGCCAGCAGCCGAACCAATGAAGCTTTCTTT
TRBJ2-7 | NA | NA | TRBV28 | CASKPLRGYEQYF | TGTGCCAGCAAACCTCTACGGGGCTACGAGCAGTACTTC
TRBJ2-1 | NA | TRBD1 | TRBV5-1 | CASSLGRPGTGAAYNEQFF | TGCGCCAGCAGCTTGGGACGTCCCGGGACAGGGGCGGCCTACAATGAGCAGTTCTTC
TRBJ1-4 | NA | NA | TRBV6-5 | CASSYSASGIGGKLFF | TGTGCCAGCAGTTACTCGGCTTCTGGAATCGGGGGAAAACTGTTTTTT
TRBJ1-1 | NA | NA | TRBV28 | CAITKNTEAFF | TGTGCCATCACGAAGAACACTGAAGCTTTCTTT
TRBJ2-6 | NA | TRBD1 | TRBV25-1 | CASSDDRDGANVLTF | TGTGCCAGCAGTGACGACAGGGATGGGGCCAACGTCCTGACTTTC
TRBJ2-1 | NA | NA | TRBV4-2 | CASSTGTIYNEQFF | TGTGCCAGCAGCACAGGGACCATCTACAATGAGCAGTTCTTC
TRBJ2-4 | NA | NA | TRBV6-2/TRBV6-3 | CASSRDREAAKNIQYF | TGTGCCAGCAGTCGCGACAGGGAGGCTGCCAAAAACATTCAGTACTTC
TRBJ1-2 | NA | NA | TRBV2 | CASSRLDGYTF | TGTGCCAGCTCCAGATTGGATGGCTACACCTTC
TRBJ1-2 | NA | NA | TRBV4-2 | CASSQGQAHTF | TGTGCCAGCAGCCAAGGACAAGCCCACACCTTC
TRBJ2-1 | NA | TRBD2 | TRBV9 | CASSAQPTRTSGGSYNEQFF | TGTGCCAGCAGCGCTCAACCTACACGGACTAGCGGGGGCTCCTACAATGAGCAGTTCTTC
TRBJ2-7 | NA | NA | TRBV6-5 | CASRPGGGRTYEQYF | TGTGCCAGCAGACCAGGGGGGGGGCGGACTTACGAGCAGTACTTC
TRBJ1-2 | NA | NA | TRBV9 | CASSDSLWGYTF | TGTGCCAGCAGCGATAGTCTGTGGGGCTACACCTTC
TRBJ1-3 | NA | NA | TRBV4-2 | CASSPLISGNTIYF | TGTGCCAGCAGTCCTCTGATCTCTGGAAACACCATATATTTT
TRBJ2-3 | NA | NA | TRBV2 | CASSDDALPYF | TGTGCCAGCAGTGACGACGCACTCCCGTATTTT
TRBJ1-2 | NA | NA | TRBV21-1 | CASSIIGQGSGYTF | TGTGCCAGCAGCATCATAGGACAGGGGAGTGGCTACACCTTC
TRBJ2-1 | NA | NA | TRBV19 | CASSILSSYNEQFF | TGTGCCAGTAGTATACTAAGCTCCTACAATGAGCAGTTCTTC
TRBJ2-7 | NA | TRBD2 | TRBV4-2 | CASSQEAAWRGDYEQYF | TGTGCCAGCAGCCAAGAGGCTGCATGGCGGGGGGACTACGAGCAGTACTTC